These T cell receptor beta chains were read from a single sample in a study of T cells in localized non-small cell lung cancer. Clones were read by immunoSEQ multiplex PCR, and TCRdb kept only the in-frame ones, dropping some. The sample has about 52,000 clones, 86% seen once. Sequenced here: peripheral blood, sampled before any cancer treatment. These receptors came from a male donor aged 60 or older with stage III squamous cell lung carcinoma. CDR3s include the opening cysteine and the closing phenylalanine or tryptophan. A D gene is named only where the DNA matches it firmly. Clone size, where shown, is once, few, many, or a class for clones that have expanded.

TRBJ2-1	TRBV10-3	few	NA	CAITTRASSYNEQFF	TGTGCCATCACCACCCGCGCGAGCTCCTACAATGAGCAGTTCTTC
TRBJ1-5	TRBV21-1	NA	NA	CASSRWERQPQHF	TGTGCCAGCAGCAGATGGGAACGGCAGCCCCAGCATTTT
TRBJ1-2	TRBV23-1	NA	TRBD1	CASSPHPGRGLYGYTF	TGCGCCAGCAGTCCCCACCCCGGCAGGGGGCTGTATGGCTACACCTTC
TRBJ2-3	TRBV9	NA	NA	CASSVDLSDTQYF	TGTGCCAGCAGCGTAGATTTATCGGATACGCAGTATTTT
TRBJ2-7	TRBV28	NA	NA	CASSSQWEQYF	TGTGCCAGCAGCTCCCAGTGGGAGCAGTACTTC
TRBJ2-1	TRBV4-2	once	TRBD2	CASSQDGLAGGPEQFF	TGTGCCAGCAGCCAAGATGGGCTAGCGGGAGGCCCTGAGCAGTTCTTC
TRBJ2-1	TRBV11-1	NA	NA	CASSLARTSGQFF	TGTGCCAGCAGCTTAGCGCGTACGAGTGGGCAGTTCTTC
TRBJ2-7	TRBV10-3	NA	TRBD2	CAISERTSGYEQYF	TGTGCCATCAGTGAGAGGACTAGCGGCTACGAGCAGTACTTC
TRBJ2-2	TRBV27	NA	NA	CASSFTSLTGELFF	TGTGCCAGCAGTTTCACTAGCTTGACCGGGGAGCTGTTTTTT
TRBJ1-2	TRBV11-2	NA	NA	CASSFPSRSNYGYTF	TGTGCCAGCAGCTTTCCCTCCCGATCGAACTATGGCTACACCTTC
TRBJ2-5	TRBV19	NA	NA	CASSIRVGQETQYF	TGTGCCAGTAGTATACGGGTGGGGCAGGAGACCCAGTACTTC
TRBJ1-2	TRBV7-2	NA	NA	CASSPGQNYGYTF	TGTGCCAGCAGCCCCGGACAGAACTATGGCTACACCTTC
TRBJ2-2	TRBV18	many	TRBD2	CASSHREDTGELFF	TGTGCCAGCTCACACCGGGAGGACACCGGGGAGCTGTTTTTT